Below, 2 T cell receptor beta chains from the same sample are listed, as sequenced in a study of human CD4 T cells and Enterobacteriaceae. TCRdb's copy holds only in-frame clones and misses some; the assay was immunoSEQ multiplex PCR. The sample yields 25,000 to 30,000 clones, around four fifths seen once. Memory CD4+ T cells were sorted as all CD4+ cells except CD45RA+CCR7+CD95- naive cells, over 98% pure. The sample taken for sequencing was memory CD4+ T cells from blood. Receptor source: a human donor in good health.

The sample holds a few counts of this clone. V is TRBV9 and J is TRBJ2-3, with 8 nucleotides matching TRBD1. The CDR3 is made up of 19 amino acids. Trimming removed 0 bases from V and 4 bases from J; junction bases left unmatched: 16. Germline lookup yields CDR1 SGDLS and CDR2 YYNGEE. In DNA form, the CDR3 reads TGTGCCAGCAGCGTAGTCGAGGGAGAATGGGCAGGGGGCCCAGATACGCAGTATTTT. Translation: CASSVVEGEWAGGPDTQYF. Full variable domain (missing parts from reference TRBV9 and TRBJ2-3): DSGVTQTPKHLITATGQRVTLRCSPRSGDLSVYWYQQSLDQGLQFLIQYYNGEERAKGNILERFSAQQFPDLHSELNLSSLELGDSALYFCASSVVEGEWAGGPDTQYFGPGTRLTVL.

This clone appeared a few times. V gene TRBV4-2 combines with J gene TRBJ2-1, with TRBD2 matching 9 bases. CDR3 length equals 16 residues. J gave up 4 bases and V 2 bases, and 6 bases lay outside the gene matches. Germline-derived CDR1 and CDR2 are LGHNA and YNFKEQ. The CDR3 DNA sequence: TGTGCCAGCAGCCAAACATCTAGCGGGGTTTACAATGAGCAGTTCTTC. This codes for CASSQTSSGVYNEQFF.